Listed below are T cell receptor beta chains from one sample, sequenced in a study of T cells in Graves' hyperthyroidism and ophthalmopathy. TCRdb itself ran the multiplex PCR reads through MiXCR, one entry per CDR3 protein. The data show about 300,000 distinct CDR3 sequences, 25% to 30% seen once. The sequencing input was blood. Receptors were obtained from a man in his forties or fifties with Graves' hyperthyroidism that later progressed to Graves' ophthalmopathy. The CDR3 runs from the conserved cysteine through the conserved F or W. Each record gives: V gene, CDR3 protein.

v_gene: TRBV6-2/TRBV6-3
CDR3aa: CASRGLALYEQYF

v_gene: TRBV6-5
CDR3aa: CASSSRQGVGNQPQHF

v_gene: TRBV3-1
CDR3aa: CASSHYQETQYF

v_gene: TRBV20-1
CDR3aa: CSSIKGDTEAFF

v_gene: TRBV7-9
CDR3aa: CASSLASGDTGELFF

v_gene: TRBV30
CDR3aa: CAWRRGPENTEAFF

v_gene: TRBV13
CDR3aa: CASSPPAGPQYF

v_gene: TRBV6-1
CDR3aa: CASRKIGPTNTGELFF

v_gene: TRBV5-1
CDR3aa: CASSLATPQETQYF

v_gene: TRBV4-1
CDR3aa: CASSHPGGRETQYF

v_gene: TRBV20-1
CDR3aa: CSARDLGEQYF

v_gene: TRBV2
CDR3aa: CASSEGDRTSGNTIYF

v_gene: TRBV30
CDR3aa: CAWSQQNPDTQYF

v_gene: TRBV10-3
CDR3aa: CAISGYSSYEQYF

v_gene: TRBV6-2/TRBV6-3
CDR3aa: CASSYAGRHMNTEAFF

v_gene: TRBV28
CDR3aa: CASRQQGTYEQYF

v_gene: TRBV24-1
CDR3aa: CATSAYRGPAFF

v_gene: TRBV3-1
CDR3aa: CASSQGRNSPLHF

v_gene: TRBV19
CDR3aa: CASSRGLGANVLTF

v_gene: TRBV29-1
CDR3aa: CSVPRQGGGNTEAFF

v_gene: TRBV19
CDR3aa: CASEPSTNADLRFFRNTIYF

v_gene: TRBV7-6
CDR3aa: CASSLDGGNTEAFF

v_gene: TRBV7-3
CDR3aa: CASSLGLAAVQETQYF

v_gene: TRBV5-1
CDR3aa: CASSLEFQTGVGYTF

v_gene: TRBV28
CDR3aa: CASSWFMQPQHF

v_gene: TRBV20-1
CDR3aa: CSARGWTSGRSRTQYF

v_gene: TRBV3-1
CDR3aa: CASSHAGVAKNIQYF

v_gene: TRBV29-1
CDR3aa: CSVEGVSGSGTEAFF

v_gene: TRBV4-1
CDR3aa: CASSRKPFRDRGPHREREQETQYF

v_gene: TRBV7-9
CDR3aa: CASSLEWGDNTEAFF

v_gene: TRBV19
CDR3aa: CASSRGANTGELFF

v_gene: TRBV5-1
CDR3aa: CASSLSGLSTEAFF

v_gene: TRBV28
CDR3aa: CASSFLAGASYEQYF

v_gene: TRBV27
CDR3aa: CASSYRDPGLAGAGFGELFF

v_gene: TRBV6-5
CDR3aa: CASSYSTSSAETQYF

v_gene: TRBV28
CDR3aa: CASRPPDSSSEQYF

v_gene: TRBV6-1
CDR3aa: CASSTYTSGGPEAFF